The T cell receptor beta chain under discussion was sequenced for a study of T cells in Graves' hyperthyroidism and ophthalmopathy. Together with thyroid ultrasound, orbital computed tomography, serum thyroxine and TRAb, clinical symptoms were used for diagnoses. The CDR3 consists of 11 residues. CDR1 is DFQATT and CDR2 is SNEGSKA in the germline V gene (reference sequence). Amplification targeted TCR beta CDR3 regions from RNA transcripts. RT-PCR in the first round (using the HTBI primer set) targeted the TCR CDR3. From the multiplex PCR reads, TCRdb called clonotypes with MiXCR, one entry per CDR3 protein. The table has under 600,000 distinct CDR3 sequences, 15% to 20% seen once.

The clonotype comes from a woman aged 40 to 50 with Graves' ophthalmopathy. V and J are TRBV20-1 and TRBJ2-3; D is uncertain. Source material: blood. The CDR3 DNA reads TGCAGCACAAGGCCGGAAGATACGCAGTATTTT. It is translated as CSTRPEDTQYF.